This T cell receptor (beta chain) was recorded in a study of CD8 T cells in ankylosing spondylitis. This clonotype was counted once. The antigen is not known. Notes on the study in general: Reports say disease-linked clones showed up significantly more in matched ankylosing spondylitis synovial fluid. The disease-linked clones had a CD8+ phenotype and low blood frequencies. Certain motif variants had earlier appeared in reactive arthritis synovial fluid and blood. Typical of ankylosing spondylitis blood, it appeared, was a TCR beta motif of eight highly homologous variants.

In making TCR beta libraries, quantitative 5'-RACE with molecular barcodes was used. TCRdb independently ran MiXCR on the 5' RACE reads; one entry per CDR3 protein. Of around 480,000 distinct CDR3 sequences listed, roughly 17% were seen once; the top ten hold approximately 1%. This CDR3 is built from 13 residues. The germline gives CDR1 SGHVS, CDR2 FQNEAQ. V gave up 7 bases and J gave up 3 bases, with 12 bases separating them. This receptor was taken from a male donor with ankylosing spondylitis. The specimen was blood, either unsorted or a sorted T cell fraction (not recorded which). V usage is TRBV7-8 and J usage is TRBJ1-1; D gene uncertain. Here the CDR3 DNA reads TGTGCCAGCACCTACCCCTGGGACACTGAAGCTTTCTTT. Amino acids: CASTYPWDTEAFF. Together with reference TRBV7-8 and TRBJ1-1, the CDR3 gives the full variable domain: GAGVSQSPRYKVAKRGQDVALRCDPISGHVSLFWYQQALGQGPEFLTYFQNEAQLDKSGLPSDRFFAERPEGSVSTLKIQRTQQEDSAVYLCASTYPWDTEAFFGQGTRLTVV.